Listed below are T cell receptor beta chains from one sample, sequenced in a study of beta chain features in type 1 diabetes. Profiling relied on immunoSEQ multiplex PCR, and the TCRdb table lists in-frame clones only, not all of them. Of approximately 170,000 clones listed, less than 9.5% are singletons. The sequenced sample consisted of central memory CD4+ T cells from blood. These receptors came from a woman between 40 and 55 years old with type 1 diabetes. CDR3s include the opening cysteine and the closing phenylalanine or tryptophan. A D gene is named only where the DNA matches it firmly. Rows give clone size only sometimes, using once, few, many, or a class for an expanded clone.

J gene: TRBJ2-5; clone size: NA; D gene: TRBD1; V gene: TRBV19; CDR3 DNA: TGTGCCAGTAGCCGACAGGGTGGCGAGACCCAGTACTTC; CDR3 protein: CASSRQGGETQYF
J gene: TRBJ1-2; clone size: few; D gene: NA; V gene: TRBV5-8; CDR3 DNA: TGTGCCAGCAGCAGACCGACAAGCTACTATGGCTACACCTTC; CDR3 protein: CASSRPTSYYGYTF
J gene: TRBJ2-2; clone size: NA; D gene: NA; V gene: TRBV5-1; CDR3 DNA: TGCGCCAGCAGCTTTGGAGCAGCCGCCGGGGAGCTGTTTTTT; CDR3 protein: CASSFGAAAGELFF
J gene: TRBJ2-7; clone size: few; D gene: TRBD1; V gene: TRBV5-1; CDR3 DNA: TGCGCCAGCAGCTCAACGGGACAGGGGTACGAGCAGTACTTC; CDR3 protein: CASSSTGQGYEQYF
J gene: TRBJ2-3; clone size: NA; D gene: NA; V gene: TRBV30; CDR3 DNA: TGTGCCTGGACCCCGACAGTTATCACAGATACGCAGTATTTT; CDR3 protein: CAWTPTVITDTQYF
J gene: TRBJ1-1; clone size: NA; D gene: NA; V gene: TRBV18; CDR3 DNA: TGTGCCAGCTCACCTTTCCAAACAGTGAACACTGAAGCTTTCTTT; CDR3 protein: CASSPFQTVNTEAFF
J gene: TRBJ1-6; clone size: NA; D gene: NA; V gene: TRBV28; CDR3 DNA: TGTGCCAGCAGCCCAGGGCGGTCGCCCCTCCACTTT; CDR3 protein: CASSPGRSPLHF
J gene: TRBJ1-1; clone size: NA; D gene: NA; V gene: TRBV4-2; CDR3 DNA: TGTGCCAGCAGCCAGGGAGCAGAAGCGGGACCTGAAGCTTTCTTT; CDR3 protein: CASSQGAEAGPEAFF
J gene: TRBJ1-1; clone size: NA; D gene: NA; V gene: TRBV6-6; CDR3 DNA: TGTGCCAGCAGTCCACAGGGCCAAGTCTCCGAAGCTTTCTTT; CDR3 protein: CASSPQGQVSEAFF
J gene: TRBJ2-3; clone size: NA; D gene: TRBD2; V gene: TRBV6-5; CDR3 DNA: TGTGCCAGCAGTTATAAGGCGGGAGCCTCGGCAGATACGCAGTATTTT; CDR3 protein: CASSYKAGASADTQYF
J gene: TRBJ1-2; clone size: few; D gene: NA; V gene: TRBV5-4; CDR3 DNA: TGTGCCAGCAGCTTCAACTACGACGAGAACTATGGCTACACCTTC; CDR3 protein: CASSFNYDENYGYTF
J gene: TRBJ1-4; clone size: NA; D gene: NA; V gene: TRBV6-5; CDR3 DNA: TGTGCCAGCAGACGGGAGAATGAAAAACTGTTTTTT; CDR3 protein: CASRRENEKLFF
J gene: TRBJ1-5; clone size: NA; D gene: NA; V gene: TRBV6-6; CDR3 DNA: TGTGCCAGCAGACAAGGAGGCAATCAGCCCCAGCATTTT; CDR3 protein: CASRQGGNQPQHF
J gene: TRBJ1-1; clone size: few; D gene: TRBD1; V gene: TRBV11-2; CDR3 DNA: TGTGCCAGCAGCCCGCAGGCGACCCGGACAGGGGAAGCTTTCTTT; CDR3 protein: CASSPQATRTGEAFF
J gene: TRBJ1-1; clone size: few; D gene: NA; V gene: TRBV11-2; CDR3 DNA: TGTGCCAGCAGCTTAGGGGCGAAAGCTTTCTTT; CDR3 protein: CASSLGAKAFF
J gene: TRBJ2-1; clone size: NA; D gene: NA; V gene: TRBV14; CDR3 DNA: TGTGCCAGCAGTTTGACACTTGGTGGGTACAATGAGCAGTTCTTC; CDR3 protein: CASSLTLGGYNEQFF